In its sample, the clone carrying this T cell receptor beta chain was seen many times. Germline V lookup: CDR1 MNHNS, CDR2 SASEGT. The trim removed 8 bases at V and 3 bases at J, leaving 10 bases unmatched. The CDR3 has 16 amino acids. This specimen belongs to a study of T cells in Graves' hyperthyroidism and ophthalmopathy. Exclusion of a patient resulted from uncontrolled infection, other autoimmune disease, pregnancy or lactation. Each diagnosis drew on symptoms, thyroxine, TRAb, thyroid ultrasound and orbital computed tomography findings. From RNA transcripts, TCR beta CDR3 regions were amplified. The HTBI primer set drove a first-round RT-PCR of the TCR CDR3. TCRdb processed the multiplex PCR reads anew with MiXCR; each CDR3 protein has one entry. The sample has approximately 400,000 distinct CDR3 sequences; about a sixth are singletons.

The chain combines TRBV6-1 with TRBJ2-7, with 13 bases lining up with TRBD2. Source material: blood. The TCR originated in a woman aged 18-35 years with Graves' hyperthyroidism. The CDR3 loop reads CASLLAGGPGIYEQYF. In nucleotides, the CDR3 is TGTGCCAGCTTACTAGCGGGAGGGCCGGGAATCTACGAGCAGTACTTC.